These 7 T cell receptor beta chains were sequenced from one sample in a study of OX40 agonist ivuxolimab in advanced cancers. Libraries were prepared by immunoSEQ multiplex PCR; TCRdb keeps only in-frame clonotypes and omits some of them. This repertoire shows tens of thousands of clones, 85% to 90% found once; its top ten account for over 2%. Sequencing used CD4+ or CD8+ T cells sorted from blood, obtained in a trial of the OX40 agonist ivuxolimab. The receptors come from an adult with an advanced solid tumor such as melanoma, head and neck, liver or kidney cancer.

The chain recombines TRBV4-3 with TRBJ1-2, with TRBD1 as a possible D gene (6 bases). This CDR3 is 15 amino acids long. CDR1 and CDR2 (germline): LGHNA, YSLEER. V was cut by 4 bases and J by 4 bases, with 16 bases left in between. The CDR3 loop is CASSLRGGGLYGYTF. In DNA form, the CDR3 reads TGCGCCAGCAGCCTTAGGGGTGGGGGGCTCTATGGCTACACCTTC.

The chain couples TRBV14 to TRBJ2-3; D might be TRBD1 or TRBD2, each matching 5 bases. The V gene's germline CDR1 is SGHDN and CDR2 FVKESK. Trimming left V 4 bases short and J 6 bases short, with 20 bases between. This CDR3 has 16 residues. As DNA, the CDR3 is TGTGCCAGCAGCCGCCTAAGGGCAGGGAGTATGGATACGCAGTATTTT. Protein: CASSRLRAGSMDTQYF.

The rearrangement links TRBV7-2 to TRBJ2-7; perhaps TRBD1 as D (6 bases). V lost 5 bases, J lost 2 bases, and 10 bases lay in between. Germline CDR1 reads SGHTA; CDR2 reads FQGNSA. The CDR3 covers 13 residues. CDR3 loop: CASSLDSTYEQYF. In DNA, the CDR3 is TGTGCCAGCAGCCTGGACAGTACCTACGAGCAGTACTTC.

The chain employs TRBV6-5 and TRBJ2-1; unclear D gene. Germline V gene data show CDR1 as MNHEY and CDR2 as SVGAGI. Trimming took 7 bases from V and 3 from J, leaving 7 bases between them. The CDR3 extends over 12 amino acids. In DNA form, the CDR3 reads TGTGCCAGCAAGAACTTCTACAATGAGCAGTTCTTC. Its translation is CASKNFYNEQFF.

The CDR3 sequence: CASSPGGPNTGELFF. The CDR3 nucleotides are TGTGCCAGCAGTCCGGGGGGCCCAAACACCGGGGAGCTGTTTTTT. V and J are TRBV28 and TRBJ2-2; a possible D gene is TRBD2 (7 bases). Germline V CDR1 and CDR2: MDHEN, SYDVKM. V lost 5 bases and J 2 bases, leaving 12 bases between the germline ends. The length of the CDR3 is 15 residues.

The chain has TRBV18 and TRBJ2-6; no clear D. The CDR3 is 18 residues long. Trimming shortened V by 6 bases and J by 0 bases, and 18 bases separated the two germline ends. CDR1 KGHSH and CDR2 LQKENI come from the germline V gene. The CDR3 protein is CASSILGKGSSGANVLTF. The DNA of the CDR3 is TGTGCCAGCTCTATCCTTGGAAAGGGCTCCTCTGGGGCCAACGTCCTGACTTTC.

The V and J genes are TRBV28 and TRBJ2-3, with D possibly TRBD2 on 7 matching bases. The CDR3 is 17 amino acids. With 5 bases removed from V and 1 base from J, the gap between germline ends came to 19 bases. Germline V gives CDR1 MDHEN, CDR2 SYDVKM. This chain's CDR3 is CASSPAAGGGRTDTQYF. The CDR3 coding sequence is TGTGCCAGCAGTCCAGCCGCGGGCGGGGGCCGCACAGATACGCAGTATTTT.